These 23 T cell receptor beta chains came from one sample sequenced in a study of cytotoxic CD8 clonotypes in ibrutinib-treated CLL. Sequencing used immunoSEQ multiplex PCR; TCRdb keeps in-frame clones, though not all of them. Of approximately 300,000 clones in the sample, just under 80% were seen once. The input for sequencing was PBMCs, taken before ibrutinib treatment. These TCRs come from a human donor with chronic lymphocytic leukemia.

The rearrangement uses TRBV4-3 and TRBJ2-2, with 8 bases matching TRBD1. This CDR3 is built from 18 residues. The germline gives CDR1 LGHNA, CDR2 YSLEER. The V and J ends lost 1 base and 4 bases, in that order; junction bases with no gene match: 11. Here the CDR3 reads CASSQVVGRGLVTGELFF. CDR3 sequence (DNA): TGCGCCAGCAGCCAAGTAGTGGGCAGGGGGCTCGTCACCGGGGAGCTGTTTTTT.

The CDR3 loop is CASSWDRTSSYGYTF. The CDR3 region has the DNA TGTGCCAGCAGTTGGGACAGAACGTCATCCTATGGCTACACCTTC. This chain joins TRBV6-5 and TRBJ1-2, with 7 nucleotides matching TRBD1. The length of the CDR3 is 15 residues. Trimming removed 4 bases from V and 4 bases from J; junction bases left unmatched: 9. CDR1 and CDR2 (germline): MNHEY, SVGAGI.

The genes are TRBV5-4 and TRBJ2-5, with TRBD1 identical over 8 bases. This CDR3 is 15 amino acids long. With 5 bases clipped from V and 1 base from J, the junction kept 7 bases outside the gene matches. Germline CDR1 reads SGHNT; CDR2 reads YYREEE (reference sequence). CDR3 DNA: TGTGCCAGCAGTTTTCAGGGGGCGCCCCAAGAGACCCAGTACTTC. Protein: CASSFQGAPQETQYF.

The rearrangement links TRBV11-2 to TRBJ2-1; no reliable D call. This CDR3 contains 12 residues. The V and J ends lost 1 base and 9 bases respectively, with 7 bases between them. In germline, CDR1 is SGHAT, CDR2 FQNNGV. The CDR3 bases are TGTGCCAGCAGCTTAGTTTCCTTTGAGCAGTTCTTC. It encodes CASSLVSFEQFF. The full variable domain, rest sourced from reference TRBV11-2 and TRBJ2-1, is EAGVAQSPRYKIIEKRQSVAFWCNPISGHATLYWYQQILGQGPKLLIQFQNNGVVDDSQLPKDRFSAERLKGVDSTLKIQPAKLEDSAVYLCASSLVSFEQFFGPGTRLTVL.

The chain employs TRBV6-1 and TRBJ2-7; D unclear. This CDR3 is built from 15 residues. Looked up from germline, CDR1 is MNHNS and CDR2 is SASEGT. V was cut by 2 bases and J by 1 base, with 12 bases left in between. In DNA form, the CDR3 reads TGTGCCAGCAGTGAATTCGTTAGTCAGTCCTACGAGCAGTACTTC. Protein: CASSEFVSQSYEQYF.

V gene TRBV18 combines with J gene TRBJ2-5, with 9 nucleotides matching TRBD2. CDR1 and CDR2 (germline): KGHSH, LQKENI. J lost 9 bases, V lost 3 bases, and 20 bases had no gene match. The CDR3 extends over 18 amino acids. CDR3 amino acids: CASSPFQTSGVAPLSQYF. The CDR3 DNA follows: TGTGCCAGCTCACCGTTCCAGACTAGCGGAGTGGCTCCATTGTCCCAGTACTTC.

The V gene is TRBV5-1, the J gene TRBJ2-3; 10 bases fit TRBD2. The CDR3 totals 17 residues. Unmatched junction bases numbered 6, after V lost 0 bases and J lost 2 bases. Per germline, CDR1 SGHRS and CDR2 YFSETQ. This CDR3 reads CASSLGTSGTNTDTQYF. In DNA form, the CDR3 reads TGCGCCAGCAGCTTGGGCACTAGCGGGACAAACACAGATACGCAGTATTTT.

This chain links TRBV6-1 with TRBJ1-2; D gene unclear. Trimming removed 1 base from V and 7 bases from J, with 19 bases in between. CDR3 length: 16 amino acids. The germline CDR1 and CDR2 sequences are MNHNS and SASEGT. DNA for the CDR3: TGTGCCAGCAGTGAAGATGGTGTCGGCTTAGGTGGTGGCTACACCTTC. This codes for CASSEDGVGLGGGYTF.

This chain connects TRBV30 to TRBJ2-2, with 8 bases lining up with TRBD1. Germline V lookup: CDR1 GTSNPN, CDR2 SVGIG (reference sequence). J gave up 0 bases and V 3 bases, and 15 bases lay outside the gene matches. The CDR3 runs 19 residues. The CDR3 sequence is CAWRGIHPGQDPNTGELFF. As DNA, the CDR3 is TGTGCCTGGAGGGGGATTCATCCGGGACAGGACCCGAACACCGGGGAGCTGTTTTTT.

The rearrangement links TRBV25-1 to TRBJ2-1, with 8 bases aligning to TRBD1. CDR1 is MGHDK, CDR2 SYGVNS, per germline. This CDR3 spans 15 amino acids. V was clipped by 5 bases and J by 5 bases; unmatched bases: 8. As DNA, the CDR3 is TGTGCCAGCAGTATAACCGGGACAGGAGACAATGAGCAGTTCTTC. Translation gives CASSITGTGDNEQFF. Using reference TRBV25-1 and TRBJ2-1 for the parts outside the CDR3, the full variable domain is EADIYQTPRYLVIGTGKKITLECSQTMGHDKMYWYQQDPGMELHLIHYSYGVNSTEKGDLSSESTVSRIRTEHFPLTLESARPSHTSQYLCASSITGTGDNEQFFGPGTRLTVL.

The V call is TRBV14, the J call TRBJ2-2; perhaps TRBD2 as D (6 bases). This CDR3 spans 14 amino acids. Germline V gene sequence: CDR1 SGHDN, CDR2 FVKESK. Deletions cut 4 bases from V and 3 bases from J, with 9 bases between. The CDR3: CASSPGLYTGELFF. The CDR3 region has the DNA TGTGCCAGCAGCCCGGGACTTTACACCGGGGAGCTGTTTTTT.

The V gene is TRBV18, the J gene TRBJ1-5, with unresolved D. The CDR3 is 17 residues long. CDR1 is KGHSH, CDR2 LQKENI, per germline. Deletions cut 4 bases from V and 6 bases from J, with 22 bases between. As DNA, the CDR3 is TGTGCCAGCTCACGTACACGGGATCCGGGGTCGAGTCAGCCCCAGCATTTT. The encoded protein is CASSRTRDPGSSQPQHF.

The V and J genes are TRBV5-6 and TRBJ1-4; D not resolved. Deletions cut 3 bases from V and 4 bases from J, with 4 bases between. This CDR3 comprises 12 residues. The germline V gene encodes CDR1 SGHDT and CDR2 YYEEEE. CDR3 DNA sequence: TGTGCCAGCAGCTCGTTTAATGAAAAACTGTTTTTT. This translates into CASSSFNEKLFF.

The chain recombines TRBV29-1 with TRBJ2-1; no definite D call. Germline V lookup: CDR1 SQVTM, CDR2 ANQGSEA. CDR3 length: 12 residues. Trimming took off 3 bases at V and 4 bases at J, with 7 bases between the two ends. CDR3 DNA: TGCAGCGTTGAGGAGTCGTACAATGAGCAGTTCTTC. This gives the protein CSVEESYNEQFF.

The rearrangement uses TRBV29-1 and TRBJ2-3; 13 bases are shared with TRBD2. Germline V gene sequence: CDR1 SQVTM, CDR2 ANQGSEA. The CDR3 runs 14 residues. The V and J ends lost 6 bases and 6 bases, in that order; junction bases with no gene match: 6. CDR3 sequence (DNA): TGCAGCGTAACCGGGACTAGCGGGGAGGATACGCAGTATTTT. Encoded protein: CSVTGTSGEDTQYF.

V and J are TRBV7-9 and TRBJ2-3; D remains unclear. V was clipped by 7 bases and J by 0 bases, with 11 bases between them. Germline V CDR1 and CDR2: SEHNR, FQNEAQ (reference sequence). The CDR3 has 14 amino acids. CDR3 coding DNA: TGTGCCAGCATTGCCGTACCTAGCACAGATACGCAGTATTTT. This encodes CASIAVPSTDTQYF.

The V gene is TRBV28, the J gene TRBJ2-7; 7 nucleotides agree with TRBD1. Unmatched junction bases numbered 7, after V lost 5 bases and J lost 6 bases. CDR3 length equals 13 residues. Germline CDR1 is MDHEN and CDR2 is SYDVKM. CDR3 bases: TGTGCCAGCAGTCACGGACAGGTAGGCGAGCAGTACTTC. It specifies CASSHGQVGEQYF. The full variable domain, its missing parts supplied by reference TRBV28 and TRBJ2-7, is DVKVTQSSRYLVKRTGEKVFLECVQDMDHENMFWYRQDPGLGLRLIYFSYDVKMKEKGDIPEGYSVSREKKERFSLILESASTNQTSMYLCASSHGQVGEQYFGPGTRLTVT.

This clone was seen just once. The J gene is TRBJ1-2, the V gene TRBV7-9; D is ambiguous. The V end lost 4 bases, the J end lost 7 bases, and 10 bases lay between the germline ends. Germline CDR1 reads SEHNR; CDR2 reads FQNEAQ (reference sequence). The CDR3 totals 12 residues. CDR3 sequence reads: CASSSGMGGYTF. The CDR3 nucleotides are TGTGCCAGCAGCTCCGGGATGGGTGGCTACACCTTC.

This rearrangement joins TRBV30 to TRBJ2-7; D not resolved. This CDR3 is built from 13 residues. Looked up from germline, CDR1 is GTSNPN and CDR2 is SVGIG (reference sequence). Trimming left V 0 bases short and J 5 bases short, with 11 bases between. CDR3 sequence: CAWSVRVDNEQYF. DNA for the CDR3: TGTGCCTGGAGTGTACGGGTAGACAACGAGCAGTACTTC.

This rearrangement joins TRBV6-6 to TRBJ1-1, with D perhaps matching TRBD1 (6 bases). The germline V and J ends were trimmed by 7 bases and 0 bases, with 9 bases remaining between them. The germline CDR1 and CDR2 sequences are MNHNY and SVGAGI (reference sequence). The CDR3 is 13 residues long. CDR3 DNA: TGTGCCAGCATAACAGGGATGAACACTGAAGCTTTCTTT. Its protein is CASITGMNTEAFF.

In regard to this clone: Additional DNA sequences in this sample encode the identical CDR3. V is TRBV4-1 and J is TRBJ1-2, with TRBD1 matching over 7 bases. The V gene's germline CDR1 is MGHRA and CDR2 YSYEKL. The V gene end was trimmed by 2 bases and the J gene end by 2 bases; junction bases not matched to a gene: 2. This CDR3 has 14 amino acids. This CDR3 reads CASSQLQGNYGYTF. DNA of the CDR3: TGCGCCAGCAGCCAACTACAGGGGAACTATGGCTACACCTTC.

The chain recombines TRBV27 with TRBJ2-5, with D unresolved. V lost 3 bases and J 1 base, leaving 9 bases between the germline ends. This CDR3 is 14 amino acids long. CDR1 is MNHEY, CDR2 SMNVEV, per germline (reference sequence). The CDR3 DNA is TGTGCCAGCAGTTTCGCAGGAGCCCAAGAGACCCAGTACTTC. Translating it yields CASSFAGAQETQYF.

In this sample, this clone turned up many times. The rearrangement uses TRBV5-4 and TRBJ2-7; tentatively, D is TRBD2 (5 bases). There are 14 residues in the CDR3. CDR1 is SGHNT and CDR2 is YYREEE in the germline V gene (reference sequence). The ends were cut back, 0 bases at V and 3 bases at J, with 10 bases in the middle. CDR3 DNA sequence: TGTGCCAGCAGCTTGGATGTCAGCGGCTACGAGCAGTACTTC. Amino acids: CASSLDVSGYEQYF.